This TCR beta chain emerged from a study of metastatic and nonmetastatic thyroid tumors. At the level of the study: Patients with malignant and benign thyroid disease provided blood and tumor or nodule tissue, whose repertoires were compared. Study outcomes and limitations: Malignant tumors reportedly showed significantly higher TCR beta diversity than benign nodules in both blood and tumor.

With respect to this clone: Its matching antigen is unknown. The sample carries other DNA sequences with the same CDR3.

In the authors' workflow: A classifier of distant metastasis in papillary thyroid cancer was built from CDR3 differences (across clinicopathological groups). TCRdb reanalyzed the PCR reads via MiXCR. It is TCRdb's table, rather than the study itself, that gives the V and J calls and clone size. The profile shows 25,000 to 30,000 clones, over 20% of them singletons. Thyroid surgery was performed in patients who had received no treatment beforehand. The sequencing input was blood. This clonotype originated in a female donor with papillary thyroid cancer or a benign thyroid nodule (not recorded which). Some clones in this sample may be carry-over from other donors' samples.

CDR3 nucleotide sequence: TGTGCCAGCAGCCCACTAAGGAGAGGGGCCAACGTCCTGACTTTC. It yields the protein CASSPLRRGANVLTF. The rearrangement links TRBV14 to TRBJ2-6; D gene unclear. Between the trimmed V and J ends, which lost 4 bases and 4 bases, there was a span of 11 bases. Germline V gene lookup returns CDR1 SGHDN and CDR2 FVKESK. There are 15 residues in the CDR3.